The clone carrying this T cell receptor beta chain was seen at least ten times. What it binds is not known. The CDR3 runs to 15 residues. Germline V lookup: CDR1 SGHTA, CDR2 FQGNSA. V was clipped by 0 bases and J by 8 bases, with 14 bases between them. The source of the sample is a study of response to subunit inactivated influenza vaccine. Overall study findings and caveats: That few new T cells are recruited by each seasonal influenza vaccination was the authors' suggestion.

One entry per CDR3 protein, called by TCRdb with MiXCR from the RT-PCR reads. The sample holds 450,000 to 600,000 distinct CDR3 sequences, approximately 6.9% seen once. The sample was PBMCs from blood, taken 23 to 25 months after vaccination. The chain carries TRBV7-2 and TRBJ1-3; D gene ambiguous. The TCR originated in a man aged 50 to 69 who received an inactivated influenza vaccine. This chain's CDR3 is CASSLATLQSDTIYF. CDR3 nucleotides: TGTGCCAGCAGCTTAGCAACGCTCCAATCCGACACCATATATTTT. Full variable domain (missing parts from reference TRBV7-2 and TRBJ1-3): GAGVSQSPSNKVTEKGKDVELRCDPISGHTALYWYRQSLGQGLEFLIYFQGNSAPDKSGLPSDRFSAERTGGSVSTLTIQRTQQEDSAVYLCASSLATLQSDTIYFGEGSWLTVV.